This T cell receptor (beta chain) was obtained from a study of blood T cell repertoires in COVID-19. The overall study: The United States, Italy and Spain supplied acute and convalescent COVID-19 samples. Sources were T cells, B-cell-depleted T cells, or PBMCs; the material itself was cDNA or gDNA.

Methods used by the authors: Estimated nucleated cell counts came from reference gene primer amplification. Generated by immunoSEQ multiplex PCR, the TCRdb table keeps only in-frame clones and is missing some. The DNA was the basis for D and trimming; V, J and clone size are from that table. This sample has about 68,000 clones; roughly 90% occur once, and the top ten carry roughly 8.7%. There are 15 residues in the CDR3. In germline, CDR1 is SGHRS, CDR2 YFSETQ. J gave up 7 bases and V 5 bases, and 10 bases lay outside the gene matches. This clonotype was obtained from a man younger than 45 with acute or convalescent COVID-19. This chain joins TRBV5-1 and TRBJ2-2; 8 nucleotides line up with TRBD2. The sequenced sample was peripheral blood. CDR3 residues: CASRKAGGLGGELFF. CDR3 sequence (DNA): TGCGCCAGCAGAAAGGCGGGAGGCCTCGGCGGGGAGCTGTTTTTT.